The 5 T cell receptor beta chains in this list originate from one sample, sequenced in a study of brain metastases from non-small cell lung cancer. Method: immunoSEQ multiplex PCR; TCRdb's copy keeps in-frame clones and lacks some. The table lists thousands of clones, 85% of them singletons. Source material: primary lung tumor tissue. These receptors all come from a donor aged 40 or older with non-small cell lung cancer.

The gene calls are TRBV2 and TRBJ1-6, with a possible D match to TRBD1 (6 bases). V lost 4 bases, J lost 6 bases, and 10 bases lay in between. Per germline, CDR1 SNHLY and CDR2 FYNNEI. The CDR3 totals 14 residues. CDR3 in DNA: TGTGCCAGCAGTGTTGGGGGGCTTAATTCACCCCTCCACTTT. Its translation is CASSVGGLNSPLHF.

The chain is built from TRBV7-2 and TRBJ2-4; possibly TRBD1 for D (6 bases). The germline V gene has CDR1 SGHTA and CDR2 FQGNSA. V was pared by 5 bases and J by 7 bases, with 18 bases between. The CDR3 covers 15 residues. This CDR3 reads CASSPRRQGWNIQYF. The DNA for the CDR3 is TGTGCCAGCAGCCCCCGGAGGCAGGGGTGGAACATTCAGTACTTC.

The chain recombines TRBV19 with TRBJ1-5; D unresolved. The V gene's germline CDR1 is LNHDA and CDR2 SQIVND (reference sequence). This CDR3 region has 17 residues. Trimming pared 0 bases from V and 1 base from J, leaving 13 bases between. The CDR3 DNA follows: TGTGCCAGTAGTATAGATCACCGGGTAATAAGCAATCAGCCCCAGCATTTT. Amino acid sequence: CASSIDHRVISNQPQHF.

The chain carries TRBV7-3 and TRBJ1-1; possibly TRBD1 for D (6 bases). Germline V gene lookup returns CDR1 SGHTA and CDR2 FQGTGA. V gave up 3 bases and J gave up 3 bases, with 8 bases separating them. The CDR3 is 13 residues long. DNA for the CDR3: TGTGCCAGCAGCTTCAGGGGTTACACTGAAGCTTTCTTT. Its protein is CASSFRGYTEAFF.

The rearrangement uses TRBV15 and TRBJ1-1, with 7 positions matching TRBD1. After removal of 0 bases from V and 9 bases from J, the junction contained 7 bases not matched to a gene. Per germline, CDR1 LNHNV and CDR2 YYDKDF (reference sequence). The CDR3 extends over 14 amino acids. The CDR3, as DNA: TGTGCCACCAGCAGAGATATGGAGGGGGCAAAAGCTTTCTTT. It yields the protein CATSRDMEGAKAFF.